This T cell receptor (beta chain) was captured by sequencing in a study of beta chain features in type 1 diabetes. Turning to the study itself: Patients looked much like healthy donors when it came to age, gender and cell yields.

Sorting that relied on CD45RO/CCR7/CD25/CD127/CD95/CD27 yielded CD4+ naive, central memory, regulatory and stem cell-like memory cells. This clone was counted once. Its antigen is unknown. Study-wide results and caveats: VDJ junctions from type 1 diabetes patients carried fewer insertions and larger deletions. In all four CD4+ subsets, TCRB CDR3 length was significantly, moderately reduced in type 1 diabetes.

V dropped 1 base and J dropped 5; count of bases not matched to a gene: 1. CDR1 and CDR2 from the germline V gene are MDHEN and SYDVKM. CDR3 length equals 13 residues. The entirety of the isolated RNA underwent reverse transcription, so expressed TCRB transcripts were sequenced. TCRdb keeps only in-frame clones here, not all; method: immunoSEQ multiplex PCR. The sample lists roughly 300,000 clones, around 8% seen once, with around 0.45% in the top ten. The chain has TRBV28 and TRBJ1-2, with 7 bases that match TRBD1. The specimen was central memory CD4+ T cells from blood. The source of this sequence is a woman between 18 and 29 years old in good health. The CDR3 here is CASSLSGGYGYTF. The CDR3 DNA reads as TGTGCCAGCAGTTTATCAGGGGGGTATGGCTACACCTTC.